The clone carrying this T cell receptor (beta chain) appeared a few times. The antigen is unknown. The PCR employed 60 Vbeta primers together with 13 Jbeta primers. The method was immunoSEQ multiplex PCR; TCRdb's version includes in-frame clones alone and lacks a portion of them. This sample has about 150,000 clones, with 60% to 85% found just once. The data are from a study of cytomegalovirus exposure and HLA in healthy donors. Notes on the study in general: Sequencing artifact likely explains a cluster of highly shared sequence variants. Reportedly, diagnosis of cytomegalovirus status by the classifier showed high specificity and sensitivity. The study put some 150 TCR beta chains on its list as cytomegalovirus-associated.

The length of the CDR3 is 14 residues. Germline assignment: CDR1 MNHNS and CDR2 SASEGT. The ends were cut back, 10 bases at V and 2 bases at J, with 17 bases in the middle. The chain is built from TRBV6-1 and TRBJ1-2; D possibly corresponds to TRBD1 (5 bases). Sequencing input: PBMCs. This clonotype originated in a woman aged 40 to 49 in good health and CMV-seronegative. The CDR3 protein is CATSGPGGNYGYTF. CDR3 in DNA: TGTGCCACCTCAGGACCCGGGGGAAACTATGGCTACACCTTC.